The 23 T cell receptor beta chains presented below share a single source sample, sequenced in a study of technical replicates of blood from several donors. The data were produced by immunoSEQ multiplex PCR, yet TCRdb's version contains in-frame clones alone and is incomplete. The sample holds more than 90,000 clones, nearly 96% seen once. Sequences were obtained from T cells isolated from PBMCs. These receptors were collected from a human donor in good health.

This clone was recorded a few times. CDR3 loop: CASSLAGQIHSNQPQHF. The CDR3 coding sequence is TGTGCCAGCAGTTTAGCAGGACAGATCCATAGCAATCAGCCCCAGCATTTT. This chain connects TRBV28 to TRBJ1-5; TRBD1 might be the D (6 bases). The CDR3 is 17 residues long. Germline V gene lookup returns CDR1 MDHEN and CDR2 SYDVKM. Trimming cost V 2 bases and J 0 bases, with 14 bases left between them. The entire variable domain, with the rest obtained from reference TRBV28 and TRBJ1-5, is as follows: DVKVTQSSRYLVKRTGEKVFLECVQDMDHENMFWYRQDPGLGLRLIYFSYDVKMKEKGDIPEGYSVSREKKERFSLILESASTNQTSMYLCASSLAGQIHSNQPQHFGDGTRLSIL.

The chain couples TRBV19 to TRBJ1-3, with 8 bases matching TRBD1. V shed 5 bases, J shed 0 bases, and the junction held 6 bases outside the gene matches. CDR1 LNHDA and CDR2 SQIVND come from the germline V gene (reference sequence). This CDR3 has 16 amino acids. The CDR3 spells CASSVTGGSSGNTIYF. CDR3 bases: TGTGCCAGTAGTGTTACAGGGGGTAGCTCTGGAAACACCATATATTTT.

The chain is built from TRBV9 and TRBJ1-2, with D possibly TRBD1 on 5 matching bases. Deletions cut 4 bases from V and 1 base from J, with 17 bases between. Germline loops: CDR1 SGDLS, CDR2 YYNGEE. The CDR3 has 16 amino acids. The CDR3 protein is CASSLSVGPDNYGYTF. In DNA, the CDR3 is TGTGCCAGCAGCCTCTCCGTGGGGCCGGATAACTATGGCTACACCTTC.

This chain links TRBV5-6 with TRBJ2-7, with 10 nucleotides matching TRBD2. The CDR3 sequence is 18 residues long. Germline CDR1 SGHDT, CDR2 YYEEEE. The junction had 13 bases not matched to a gene; V was cut back by 4 bases and J by 0 bases. The CDR3 nucleotides are TGTGCCAGCAGCCGAGGTCTAGCGGGGGTTTCCTACTCCTACGAGCAGTACTTC. Amino acid sequence: CASSRGLAGVSYSYEQYF.

This clone was recorded only once. This sequence joins TRBV19 and TRBJ2-1, with TRBD1 identical over 8 bases. V shed 2 bases and J 2 bases; nucleotides not matched to a gene: 2. Germline V gene lookup returns CDR1 LNHDA and CDR2 SQIVND (reference sequence). This CDR3 has 15 amino acids. In DNA form, the CDR3 reads TGTGCCAGTAGTATACCGGGACAGGCCTACAATGAGCAGTTCTTC. Protein sequence: CASSIPGQAYNEQFF.

The chain has TRBV27 and TRBJ1-1; 7 nucleotides agree with TRBD1. The CDR3 extends over 14 amino acids. The germline gives CDR1 MNHEY, CDR2 SMNVEV (reference sequence). V dropped 2 bases and J dropped 4; count of bases not matched to a gene: 4. Here the CDR3 reads CASSLTGAGTEAFF. The CDR3 DNA is TGTGCCAGCAGTTTAACAGGGGCGGGCACTGAAGCTTTCTTT.

The V and J genes are TRBV10-2 and TRBJ1-2; D uncertain. CDR1 WSHSY and CDR2 SAAADI come from the germline V gene. Between the trimmed V and J ends, which lost 2 bases and 0 bases, there was a span of 7 bases. The CDR3 consists of 14 residues. CDR3 sequence (DNA): TGCGCCAGCAGTGAGATGAGAGCTAACTATGGCTACACCTTC. It translates to CASSEMRANYGYTF.

The V and J genes are TRBV5-1 and TRBJ2-1, with D unclear. Germline CDR1 reads SGHRS; CDR2 reads YFSETQ. Trimming removed 6 bases from V and 5 bases from J, with 9 bases in between. CDR3 length: 12 amino acids. CDR3 in amino acids: CASKMVDNEQFF. Here the CDR3 DNA reads TGCGCCAGCAAGATGGTAGACAATGAGCAGTTCTTC.

This clone was observed a few times. The chain combines TRBV30 with TRBJ1-2; 8 bases map to TRBD1. J was trimmed by 2 bases and V by 3 bases; bases with no gene match: 8. Germline V gene sequence: CDR1 GTSNPN, CDR2 SVGIG (reference sequence). The CDR3 runs to 15 residues. As DNA, the CDR3 is TGTGCCTGGAGACGGACAGGGAGATCCAACTATGGCTACACCTTC. It codes for CAWRRTGRSNYGYTF.

The chain is built from TRBV5-6 and TRBJ1-5, with TRBD1 matching 10 bases. J gave up 5 bases and V 3 bases, and 5 bases lay outside the gene matches. Germline V lookup: CDR1 SGHDT, CDR2 YYEEEE. The CDR3 has 15 amino acids. CDR3 loop: CASSSRDRGYQPQHF. CDR3 sequence (DNA): TGTGCCAGCAGCTCCCGGGACAGGGGTTATCAGCCCCAGCATTTT.

The rearrangement joins TRBV2 to TRBJ2-5; 10 bases line up with TRBD1. The V gene's germline CDR1 is SNHLY and CDR2 FYNNEI. CDR3 length: 15 amino acids. Trimming at V came to 6 bases and at J to 5 bases, leaving 9 bases not matched to a gene. The CDR3 DNA follows: TGTGCCAGCAGCACAACCGGGACAGGGGACGAGACCCAGTACTTC. Translation: CASSTTGTGDETQYF. Full variable domain (rest looked up from reference TRBV2 and TRBJ2-5): EPEVTQTPSHQVTQMGQEVILRCVPISNHLYFYWYRQILGQKVEFLVSFYNNEISEKSEIFDDQFSVERPDGSNFTLKIRSTKLEDSAMYFCASSTTGTGDETQYFGPGTRLLVL.

The V call is TRBV7-9, the J call TRBJ2-6; 7 nucleotides line up with TRBD2. Germline V gene lookup returns CDR1 SEHNR and CDR2 FQNEAQ (reference sequence). The V segment lost 6 bases and the J segment 4 bases; nucleotides outside the gene matches: 9. CDR3 size: 16 residues. CDR3: CASSRTGTMGANVLTF. CDR3 DNA: TGTGCCAGCAGTCGTACCGGGACTATGGGGGCCAACGTCCTGACTTTC.

CDR3 sequence (DNA): TGCGCCAGCAGTGTTTGGACTAGCGGGCGACCGGGCACCGGGGAGCTGTTTTTT. Its protein product is CASSVWTSGRPGTGELFF. The rearrangement links TRBV10-2 to TRBJ2-2, with 11 bases matching TRBD2. V lost 4 bases to trimming and J lost 4 bases; unmatched junction nucleotides: 11. Germline V gene sequence: CDR1 WSHSY, CDR2 SAAADI. There are 18 residues in the CDR3.

This clone has a single count. The chain links TRBV7-8 to TRBJ2-1; a weak D match, TRBD2 (7 bases). V was shortened by 1 base and J by 10 bases, with 8 bases between the two germline ends. The germline gives CDR1 SGHVS, CDR2 FQNEAQ. The CDR3 has 12 amino acids. CDR3 amino acids: CASSLGGGEQFF. The CDR3 DNA follows: TGTGCCAGCAGCTTAGGGGGGGGCGAGCAGTTCTTC. Using reference TRBV7-8 and TRBJ2-1 for the parts outside the CDR3, the full variable domain is GAGVSQSPRYKVAKRGQDVALRCDPISGHVSLFWYQQALGQGPEFLTYFQNEAQLDKSGLPSDRFFAERPEGSVSTLKIQRTQQEDSAVYLCASSLGGGEQFFGPGTRLTVL.

The chain uses TRBV10-3 and TRBJ1-2, with no clear D. Germline CDR1 ENHRY, CDR2 SYGVKD. The germline V and J ends were trimmed by 4 bases and 3 bases, with 9 bases remaining between them. This CDR3 has 13 amino acids. DNA of the CDR3: TGTGCCATCAGTGCTGGTACAGACTATGGCTACACCTTC. Its protein is CAISAGTDYGYTF.

V and J are TRBV5-1 and TRBJ2-5; D unclear. Trimming cost V 0 bases and J 0 bases, with 6 bases left between them. Germline CDR1 is SGHRS and CDR2 is YFSETQ. CDR3 length equals 14 residues. CDR3 in amino acids: CASSLDAYQETQYF. CDR3 coding DNA: TGCGCCAGCAGCTTGGACGCGTACCAAGAGACCCAGTACTTC. Filled out from reference TRBV5-1 and TRBJ2-5, the complete variable domain reads KAGVTQTPRYLIKTRGQQVTLSCSPISGHRSVSWYQQTPGQGLQFLFEYFSETQRNKGNFPGRFSGRQFSNSRSEMNVSTLELGDSALYLCASSLDAYQETQYFGPGTRLLVL.

The chain uses TRBV9 and TRBJ1-4, with no clear D. V was trimmed by 4 bases and J by 6 bases, leaving 13 bases between them. The CDR3 spans 14 residues. Germline V gene data show CDR1 as SGDLS and CDR2 as YYNGEE. The CDR3 DNA sequence: TGTGCCAGCAGCTACCGGTCGGGTGATGAAAAACTGTTTTTT. This gives the protein CASSYRSGDEKLFF.

The CDR3 loop is CASSQLGGFGVDGYTF. The CDR3 DNA follows: TGTGCCAGCAGCCAACTCGGGGGGTTTGGTGTGGATGGCTACACCTTC. The rearrangement links TRBV5-5 to TRBJ1-2; maybe TRBD1 (5 bases). The ends were cut back, 4 bases at V and 6 bases at J, with 22 bases in the middle. Per germline, CDR1 SGHKS and CDR2 YYEKEE (reference sequence). This CDR3 comprises 16 residues.

The rearrangement links TRBV28 to TRBJ2-7; D uncertain. The CDR3 is 13 amino acids. CDR1 and CDR2 from the germline V gene are MDHEN and SYDVKM. Trimming cost V 3 bases and J 6 bases, with 12 bases left between them. CDR3 in DNA: TGTGCCAGCAGTTTTCGGCTAGTCGGCGAGCAGTACTTC. Translated: CASSFRLVGEQYF.

The rearrangement links TRBV5-1 to TRBJ2-3; D remains ambiguous. Germline V gene lookup returns CDR1 SGHRS and CDR2 YFSETQ. CDR3 length equals 13 residues. V was pared by 0 bases and J by 7 bases, with 9 bases between. The CDR3 DNA reads TGCGCCAGCAGCTTGGAAGCCCCAAATACGCAGTATTTT. Translating gives CASSLEAPNTQYF.

This chain uses TRBV18 with TRBJ2-7; D possibly corresponds to TRBD1 (5 bases). This CDR3 has 14 residues. V was shortened by 4 bases and J by 6 bases, with 16 bases between the two germline ends. Germline V gives CDR1 KGHSH, CDR2 LQKENI. The CDR3 region has the DNA TGTGCCAGCTCACTTACCCAGGGTTTGGGCGAGCAGTACTTC. Translating it yields CASSLTQGLGEQYF.

The V call is TRBV5-4, the J call TRBJ2-1; TRBD2 aligns across 12 bases. V shed 2 bases, J shed 6 bases, and the junction held 3 bases outside the gene matches. This CDR3 spans 15 amino acids. The germline gives CDR1 SGHNT, CDR2 YYREEE (reference sequence). The CDR3 DNA reads as TGTGCCAGCAGCTTCCTAGCGGGGGGGCCCAATGAGCAGTTCTTC. The encoded protein is CASSFLAGGPNEQFF.

This chain's CDR3 is CASSPGQVGGYSNQPQHF. The DNA of the CDR3 is TGTGCCAGCAGCCCCGGACAGGTGGGGGGTTATAGCAATCAGCCCCAGCATTTT. The rearrangement joins TRBV7-8 to TRBJ1-5; 7 nucleotides line up with TRBD1. CDR3 length: 18 amino acids. Losses at the gene ends were 5 bases for V and 0 bases for J; bases not matched to a gene: 13. CDR1 is SGHVS and CDR2 is FQNEAQ in the germline V gene.